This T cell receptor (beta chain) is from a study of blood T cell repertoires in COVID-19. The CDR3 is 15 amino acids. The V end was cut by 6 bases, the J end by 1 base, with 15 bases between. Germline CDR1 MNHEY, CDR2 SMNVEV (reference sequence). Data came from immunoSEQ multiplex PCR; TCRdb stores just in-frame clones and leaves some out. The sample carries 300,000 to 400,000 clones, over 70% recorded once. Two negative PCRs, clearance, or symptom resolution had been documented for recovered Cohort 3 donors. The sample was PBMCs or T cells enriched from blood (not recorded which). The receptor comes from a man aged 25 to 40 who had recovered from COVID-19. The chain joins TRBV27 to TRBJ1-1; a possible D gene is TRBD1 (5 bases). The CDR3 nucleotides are TGTGCCAGCAGACCGCCTTACGGGGGGAACACTGAAGCTTTCTTT. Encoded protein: CASRPPYGGNTEAFF.